Included here is one T cell receptor beta chain sequence, with context. The germline V gene encodes CDR1 SNHLY and CDR2 FYNNEI. The V and J ends lost 4 bases and 5 bases respectively, with 11 bases between them. The CDR3 covers 13 residues. The record originates from a study of blood T cell repertoires in COVID-19. Study summary: Specimens from acute and convalescent COVID-19 originated in the United States, Italy and Spain.

Assay: immunoSEQ multiplex PCR; the TCRdb copy retains only in-frame clones and omits some. This sample has roughly 59,000 clones, with approximately 80% found just once. Sequencing input: peripheral blood. The receptor was derived from a man older than 75 with acute or convalescent COVID-19. The chain is built from TRBV2 and TRBJ1-1; D perhaps matches TRBD1 (6 bases). As DNA, the CDR3 is TGTGCCAGCAGTGTACAGGGATGGACTGAAGCTTTCTTT. Translation gives CASSVQGWTEAFF.